Presented here are 3 T cell receptor beta chains from one specimen sequenced in a study of cytomegalovirus exposure and HLA in healthy donors. Primers included in the PCR were 60 Vbeta and 13 Jbeta primers. Here immunoSEQ multiplex PCR was the method, and the copy in TCRdb shows in-frame clones only, minus some. The sample records roughly 150,000 clones, approximately 80% being singletons. Material for sequencing was PBMCs. The source of these receptors is a male donor in good health and CMV-seronegative.

This chain joins TRBV13 and TRBJ2-7; TRBD1 is a possible D gene (5 bases). V shed 8 bases and J shed 2 bases, with 10 bases lying between them. CDR1 PRHDT and CDR2 FYEKMQ come from the germline V gene (reference sequence). The CDR3 covers 12 residues. The CDR3 DNA is TGTGCCAGCGGGGCGGACACCTACGAGCAGTACTTC. Its protein is CASGADTYEQYF.

Notes on this clone: Other nucleotide sequences from this sample produce the same CDR3. V is TRBV9 and J is TRBJ2-3; D may be TRBD2 (5 bases). The CDR3 is 15 amino acids. Trimming took 0 bases from V and 0 from J, leaving 8 bases between them. Germline V CDR1 and CDR2: SGDLS, YYNGEE. CDR3: CASSVGTGSTDTQYF. The CDR3 DNA reads TGTGCCAGCAGCGTAGGGACGGGGAGCACAGATACGCAGTATTTT.

The chain recombines TRBV25-1 with TRBJ2-7, with 7 bases fitting TRBD1. The CDR3 totals 15 residues. In germline, CDR1 is MGHDK, CDR2 SYGVNS. With 2 bases clipped from V and 0 bases from J, the junction kept 4 bases outside the gene matches. In DNA form, the CDR3 reads TGTGCCAGCAGTGAAGCCGGGACAGCCTCCTACGAGCAGTACTTC. It translates to CASSEAGTASYEQYF.